This TCR beta chain is drawn from a study of OX40 agonist ivuxolimab in advanced cancers. Study-wide context: Ivuxolimab, which targeted the costimulatory receptor OX40 (CD134), was an agonistic, fully human IgG2 monoclonal antibody. Peripheral TCRbeta sequencing was intended to test whether TCR sequence diversity was altered and clonal T-cell expansion was caused by ivuxolimab. A male proportion of under 85% and a mean age of approximately 61 years, ranging from about 20 to 80, were recorded for the dose-escalation cohort. Prior anti-PD-1, anti-PD-L1 or anti-CTLA-4 therapy was permitted, and checkpoint inhibitors had been received by less than 45% of dose-escalation patients. Intravenous ivuxolimab was administered to patients every 2 weeks at six dose levels: 0.01, 0.1, 0.3, 1.5, 3 and 10 mg/kg. Partial responses were achieved by three dose-escalation patients, of whom one had hepatocellular carcinoma and two had cutaneous melanoma. Of the approximately 54 dose-escalation patients, hepatocellular carcinoma was present in about 20, melanoma in approximately 15, renal cell carcinoma in 9 and head and neck cancer in 9. The paper describes the monotherapy dose-escalation part (N of about 47 patients) of the phase I trial of ivuxolimab.

Patients with autoimmune disease history or receiving systemic immunosuppression were excluded from the trial. Peripheral blood for TCR sequencing was collected from all dose cohorts at baseline, on cycle 4 day 1, and on cycle 7 day 1. Samples were obtained from an open-label, multicenter, first-in-human phase I dose-escalation trial of ivuxolimab. The trial enrolled adults with locally advanced or metastatic head and neck squamous cell, hepatocellular, melanoma or renal cell carcinoma. CD4+ and CD8+ T cells were sorted separately from peripheral blood before TCR sequencing. CDR1 and CDR2, looked up from the germline V gene (reference sequence), are MNHEY and SMNVEV. Trimming costs V 6 bases and J 4 bases, and their ends lie 15 bases apart. The cysteine opens and the phenylalanine closes a CDR3 of 14 amino acids. Only the CDR3 region is kept as DNA, spanning 42 bases read in frame from base 1. To sequence the TCRbeta CDR3 region, genomic DNA was isolated from the sorted cells. The immunoSEQ Assay was used to sequence the TCRbeta CDR3 regions. TCRdb took this table from immuneACCESS and kept in-frame rearrangements with V and J called. Such tables lack part of the clones; where checked against another copy, unresolved V genes explain under half of the gap, and the rest is unexplained. The table for this sample lists approximately 72,000 clones; 80% to 90% of them were counted only once. The ten biggest clones cover around 1.5% of the sample.

The paper's findings and limits, for the study overall: In the 0.1-3.0 mg/kg groups, partial responders had among the lowest normalized peripheral clonal expansion, particularly in CD8+ T cells. Low levels of normalized T-cell clonal expansion were also seen in some nonresponding patients. After ivuxolimab, CD8+ T cells had more expanded clones than CD4+ T cells on average. At doses of 0.1 to 3.0 mg/kg, clonal expansion of both CD4+ and CD8+ blood T cells was observed from baseline to week 6. The antigen specificity of the peripheral T cells that underwent clonal expansion was not determined.

Concerning this clone: No antigen is known for it. Per-base quality was not reported, and no clone a single base away is much larger than it.

Sample: CD4+ or CD8+ T cells sorted from blood, taken in a trial of the OX40 agonist ivuxolimab. The rearrangement joined TRBV27 to TRBJ2-5; TRBD1 is possibly the D segment (5 matching bases). This receptor was taken from an adult with an advanced solid tumor such as melanoma, head and neck, liver or kidney cancer. The CDR3 is CASSPDSYGETQYF. The sequenced DNA is TGTGCCAGCAGCCCCGACAGTTACGGAGAGACCCAGTACTTC.